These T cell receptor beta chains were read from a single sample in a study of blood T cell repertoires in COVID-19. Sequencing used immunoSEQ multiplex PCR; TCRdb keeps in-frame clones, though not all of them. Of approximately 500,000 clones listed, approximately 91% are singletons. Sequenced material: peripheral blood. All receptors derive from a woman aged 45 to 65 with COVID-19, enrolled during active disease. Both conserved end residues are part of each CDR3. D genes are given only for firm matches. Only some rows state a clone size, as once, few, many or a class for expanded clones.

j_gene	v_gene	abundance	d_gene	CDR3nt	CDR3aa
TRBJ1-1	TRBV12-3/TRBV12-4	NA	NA	TGTGCCAGCAAGGGCAGGGGATACACTGAAGCTTTCTTT	CASKGRGYTEAFF
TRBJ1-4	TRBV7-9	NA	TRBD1	TGTGCCAGCAGAAAGGGGGCAGGAAATGAAAAACTGTTTTTT	CASRKGAGNEKLFF
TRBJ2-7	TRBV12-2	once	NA	TGTGCAAGTCGCTTAGGGGGGACAGGGATCTACGAGCAGTACTTC	CASRLGGTGIYEQYF
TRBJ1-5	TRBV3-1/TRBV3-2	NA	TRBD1	TGTGCCAGCAGCCAGGGGACAGGGAGCAATCAGCCCCAGCATTTT	CASSQGTGSNQPQHF
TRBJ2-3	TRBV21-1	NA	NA	TGTGCCAGCAGCAAAGTTTGGCGGTACGGACTAGCGGGGGGACCAAGCACAGATACGCAGTATTTT	CASSKVWRYGLAGGPSTDTQYF
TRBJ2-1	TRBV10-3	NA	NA	TGTGCCATCAGTGAGCGGGAAACCGAGCAGTTCTTC	CAISERETEQFF
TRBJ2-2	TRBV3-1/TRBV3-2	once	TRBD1	TGTGCCAGCAGCAGGGGGACAGGCCTTACCGGGGAGCTGTTTTTT	CASSRGTGLTGELFF
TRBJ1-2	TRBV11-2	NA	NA	TGTGCCAGCAGCTTAGATAACAGCTATGGCTACACCTTC	CASSLDNSYGYTF
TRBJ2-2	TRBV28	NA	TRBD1	TGTGCCAGCAGTTTATACTCAGGGGGCGAAATCGGGGAGCTGTTTTTT	CASSLYSGGEIGELFF
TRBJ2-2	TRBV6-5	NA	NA	TGTGCCAGCAGGCCGGGCAGGGTTGGGACCGGGGAGCTGTTTTTT	CASRPGRVGTGELFF
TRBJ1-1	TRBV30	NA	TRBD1	TGTGCCTGGACGCTCAGGAGACAGGGCCTTACTGAAGCTTTCTTT	CAWTLRRQGLTEAFF
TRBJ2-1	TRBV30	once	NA	TGTGCCTGGAGTGTTGGGGGCCCCTACAATGAGCAGTTCTTC	CAWSVGGPYNEQFF
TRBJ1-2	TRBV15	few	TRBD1	TGTGCCACCAGCAGAGGGGCGGACAGGAAGTTCTATGGCTACACCTTC	CATSRGADRKFYGYTF
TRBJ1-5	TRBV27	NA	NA	TGTGCCAGCTGCGCGGGCGATAGCAATCAGCCCCAGCATTTT	CASCAGDSNQPQHF
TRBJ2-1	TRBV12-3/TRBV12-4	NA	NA	TGTGCCAGCAGCCGAGCCAGGGGAAGTGAGCAGTTCTTC	CASSRARGSEQFF
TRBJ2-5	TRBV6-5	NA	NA	TGTGCCAGCAGTTACTACGGGTACCAAGAGACCCAGTACTTC	CASSYYGYQETQYF
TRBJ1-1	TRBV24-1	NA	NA	TGTGCCACCAGTTTTGGGCATACTGAAGCTTTCTTT	CATSFGHTEAFF
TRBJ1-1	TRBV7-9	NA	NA	TGTGCCAGCAGCTCCCAAGGGGGTTCGAACACTGAAGCTTTCTTT	CASSSQGGSNTEAFF
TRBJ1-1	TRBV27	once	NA	TGTGCCACCGCGGCGCAGCTGAACACTGAAGCTTTCTTT	CATAAQLNTEAFF
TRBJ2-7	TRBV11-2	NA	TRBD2	TGTGCCAGCAGCTTCCGGGGGGGGGCGAAAGCCGAGCAGTACTTC	CASSFRGGAKAEQYF
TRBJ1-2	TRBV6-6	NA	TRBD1	TGTGCCAGCAGCTGGAGACAGGGCGATGGCTACACCTTC	CASSWRQGDGYTF
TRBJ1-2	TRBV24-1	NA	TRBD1	TGTGCCACCAGTGATTTAGGGACAGGGGGCAGGAGCTACACCTTC	CATSDLGTGGRSYTF
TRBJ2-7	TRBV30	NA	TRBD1	TGTGCCTTTGACAGGGACGGCGAGGGCGAGCAGTACTTC	CAFDRDGEGEQYF
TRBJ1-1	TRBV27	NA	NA	TGTGCCAGCAGTTGGACAAGGGGGTCTGAAGCTTTCTTT	CASSWTRGSEAFF
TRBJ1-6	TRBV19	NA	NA	TGTGCCAGTAGTATGGCCCCCAGTCCGCATTCACCCCTCCACTTT	CASSMAPSPHSPLHF
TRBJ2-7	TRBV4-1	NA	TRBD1	TGCGCCAGCAGCCCGAGACAGGGGGCCTACGAGCAGTACTTC	CASSPRQGAYEQYF
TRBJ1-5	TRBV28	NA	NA	TGTGCCAGCGTCGACGGGGGTCGGAATCAGCCCCAGCATTTT	CASVDGGRNQPQHF
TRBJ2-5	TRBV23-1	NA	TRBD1	TGCGCCACCGACAGGGGGCATTGTGAGACCCAGTACTTC	CATDRGHCETQYF
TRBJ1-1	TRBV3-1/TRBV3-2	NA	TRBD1	TGTGCCAGCAGAGGACAGGGGGCCACTGAAGCTTTCTTT	CASRGQGATEAFF
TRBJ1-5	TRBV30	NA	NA	TGTGCCTGGAGTTCTTCAGGGGATCAGCCCCAGCATTTT	CAWSSSGDQPQHF
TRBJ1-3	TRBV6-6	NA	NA	TGTGCCAGCGGAGGCACCTCCTCTGGAAACACCATATATTTT	CASGGTSSGNTIYF
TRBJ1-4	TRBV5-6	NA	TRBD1	TGTGCCAGCAGCTTGGTTGGGGACAGGGGACGTGAAAAACTGTTTTTT	CASSLVGDRGREKLFF
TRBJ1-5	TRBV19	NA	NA	TGTGCCAGTAGTATTCGGGTGGAGCCCCAGCATTTT	CASSIRVEPQHF
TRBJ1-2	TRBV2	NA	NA	TGTGCCAGCAGTGACTTCGCCCTCGACCGCCCGGAGTACTACACCTTC	CASSDFALDRPEYYTF
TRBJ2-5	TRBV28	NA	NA	TGTGCCAGCCGACTGGAGCAAGAGACCCAGTACTTC	CASRLEQETQYF
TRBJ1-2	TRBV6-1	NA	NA	TGTGCCAGCAGTGAATGGCAGGGGCGCGACTATGGCTACACCTTC	CASSEWQGRDYGYTF
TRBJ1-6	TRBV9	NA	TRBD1	TGTGCCAGCAGCGTAGAGGGGGCTTATAATTCACCCCTCCACTTT	CASSVEGAYNSPLHF
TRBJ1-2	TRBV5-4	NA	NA	TGTGCCAGCAGCTTGGAAGCGTGGACAGCTAATAACTATGGCTACACCTTC	CASSLEAWTANNYGYTF
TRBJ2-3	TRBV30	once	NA	TGTGCCTGGAGTGGCCGGGTAGCTCATACGCAGTATTTT	CAWSGRVAHTQYF
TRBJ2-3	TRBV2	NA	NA	TGTGCCAGCAGTGACTCGCGGGGCACAGATACGCAGTATTTT	CASSDSRGTDTQYF
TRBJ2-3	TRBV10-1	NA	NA	TGCGCCAGCCTCAGTATAGATACGCAGTATTTT	CASLSIDTQYF
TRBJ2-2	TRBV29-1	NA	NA	TGCAGCGTGACAGTCCTAAGGGACACCGGGGAGCTGTTTTTT	CSVTVLRDTGELFF
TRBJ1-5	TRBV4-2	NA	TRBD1	TGTGCCAGCAGCCAAGAGGTTAGACAGGGGTTCCAGCCCCAGCATTTT	CASSQEVRQGFQPQHF
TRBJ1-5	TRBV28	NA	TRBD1	TGTGCCAGCAGCCGACTAGGGACAGGGGAACAGCCCCAGCATTTT	CASSRLGTGEQPQHF
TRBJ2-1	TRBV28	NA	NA	TGTGCCAGCAGTTTACCCTCCCTTCAGCGGAGATCGGACAATGAGCAGTTCTTC	CASSLPSLQRRSDNEQFF
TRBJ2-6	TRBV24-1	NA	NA	TGTGCCACCAGTGATTCCCGGGGGGCCGGTGGGGCCAACGTCCTGACTTTC	CATSDSRGAGGANVLTF
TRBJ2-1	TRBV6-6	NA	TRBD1	TGTGCCAGCAGTGTAGGGGGCTGGGAGCAGTTCTTC	CASSVGGWEQFF
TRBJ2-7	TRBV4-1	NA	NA	TGCGCCAGCAGCCAAGGGGCCACAGGTACCCCCTACGAGCAGTACTTC	CASSQGATGTPYEQYF
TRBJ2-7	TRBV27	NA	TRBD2	TGTGCCAGCAGTTCGGGACTAGCGGGGGGGCGGGAGCAGTACTTC	CASSSGLAGGREQYF